This TCR beta chain was observed in a study of blood T cell repertoires in COVID-19. As for the study in general: T cells, B-cell-depleted T cells, or PBMCs provided the cDNA or gDNA that served as material.

Per the authors' pipeline: Amplified reference gene primers provided the basis for estimating nucleated cell counts. Generated by immunoSEQ multiplex PCR, the TCRdb table keeps only in-frame clones and is missing some. D and trimming were read from the DNA, whereas the V and J calls and clone size are those reported in that table. The table includes about 160,000 clones, approximately 86% detected once. The CDR3 extends over 13 amino acids. The V gene's germline CDR1 is SQVTM and CDR2 ANQGSEA. The ends were cut back, 0 bases at V and 3 bases at J, with 8 bases in the middle. The chain has TRBV29-1 and TRBJ1-2; D is unresolved. Sequenced sample: peripheral blood. The TCR comes from a woman aged 55-70 years who had recovered from COVID-19. CDR3 in DNA: TGCAGCGTTGAAGATGTACTGTACTATGGCTACACCTTC. Residues: CSVEDVLYYGYTF.